Sequencing of this T cell receptor beta chain was carried out in a study of blood T cells in healthy people across ages. Study-wide results and limits: Naive T cell percentage by flow cytometry tracked strongly with beta diversity. The long-lived group displayed more naive CD4+ cells, plus higher diversity, than the aged donors did.

V was pared by 4 bases and J by 5 bases, with 20 bases between. CDR1 is SQVTM and CDR2 is ANQGSEA in the germline V gene. The CDR3 sequence is 15 residues long. A second about 6 to 12 cycle PCR used barcoded and J-beta primers. Each cDNA was tagged by a template-switch adaptor containing 12 random nucleotides. MiXCR was run by TCRdb on the 5' RACE reads, yielding one entry per CDR3 protein. This sample carries about 1,400,000 distinct CDR3 sequences, around 59% of them seen once, and the ten largest clones take over 6.5%. Each sample had at least 6 million PBMCs isolated. Note on this clonotype: Its target is not known.

The sample consisted of blood. The sequence was obtained from a man aged 18 to 29 in good health. The chain recombines TRBV29-1 with TRBJ2-5; D is tentatively TRBD1 or TRBD2 (5 bases each). The CDR3 region is CSVGGVGGSRETQYF. CDR3 coding DNA: TGCAGCGTTGGGGGCGTTGGGGGTTCCCGGGAGACCCAGTACTTC.